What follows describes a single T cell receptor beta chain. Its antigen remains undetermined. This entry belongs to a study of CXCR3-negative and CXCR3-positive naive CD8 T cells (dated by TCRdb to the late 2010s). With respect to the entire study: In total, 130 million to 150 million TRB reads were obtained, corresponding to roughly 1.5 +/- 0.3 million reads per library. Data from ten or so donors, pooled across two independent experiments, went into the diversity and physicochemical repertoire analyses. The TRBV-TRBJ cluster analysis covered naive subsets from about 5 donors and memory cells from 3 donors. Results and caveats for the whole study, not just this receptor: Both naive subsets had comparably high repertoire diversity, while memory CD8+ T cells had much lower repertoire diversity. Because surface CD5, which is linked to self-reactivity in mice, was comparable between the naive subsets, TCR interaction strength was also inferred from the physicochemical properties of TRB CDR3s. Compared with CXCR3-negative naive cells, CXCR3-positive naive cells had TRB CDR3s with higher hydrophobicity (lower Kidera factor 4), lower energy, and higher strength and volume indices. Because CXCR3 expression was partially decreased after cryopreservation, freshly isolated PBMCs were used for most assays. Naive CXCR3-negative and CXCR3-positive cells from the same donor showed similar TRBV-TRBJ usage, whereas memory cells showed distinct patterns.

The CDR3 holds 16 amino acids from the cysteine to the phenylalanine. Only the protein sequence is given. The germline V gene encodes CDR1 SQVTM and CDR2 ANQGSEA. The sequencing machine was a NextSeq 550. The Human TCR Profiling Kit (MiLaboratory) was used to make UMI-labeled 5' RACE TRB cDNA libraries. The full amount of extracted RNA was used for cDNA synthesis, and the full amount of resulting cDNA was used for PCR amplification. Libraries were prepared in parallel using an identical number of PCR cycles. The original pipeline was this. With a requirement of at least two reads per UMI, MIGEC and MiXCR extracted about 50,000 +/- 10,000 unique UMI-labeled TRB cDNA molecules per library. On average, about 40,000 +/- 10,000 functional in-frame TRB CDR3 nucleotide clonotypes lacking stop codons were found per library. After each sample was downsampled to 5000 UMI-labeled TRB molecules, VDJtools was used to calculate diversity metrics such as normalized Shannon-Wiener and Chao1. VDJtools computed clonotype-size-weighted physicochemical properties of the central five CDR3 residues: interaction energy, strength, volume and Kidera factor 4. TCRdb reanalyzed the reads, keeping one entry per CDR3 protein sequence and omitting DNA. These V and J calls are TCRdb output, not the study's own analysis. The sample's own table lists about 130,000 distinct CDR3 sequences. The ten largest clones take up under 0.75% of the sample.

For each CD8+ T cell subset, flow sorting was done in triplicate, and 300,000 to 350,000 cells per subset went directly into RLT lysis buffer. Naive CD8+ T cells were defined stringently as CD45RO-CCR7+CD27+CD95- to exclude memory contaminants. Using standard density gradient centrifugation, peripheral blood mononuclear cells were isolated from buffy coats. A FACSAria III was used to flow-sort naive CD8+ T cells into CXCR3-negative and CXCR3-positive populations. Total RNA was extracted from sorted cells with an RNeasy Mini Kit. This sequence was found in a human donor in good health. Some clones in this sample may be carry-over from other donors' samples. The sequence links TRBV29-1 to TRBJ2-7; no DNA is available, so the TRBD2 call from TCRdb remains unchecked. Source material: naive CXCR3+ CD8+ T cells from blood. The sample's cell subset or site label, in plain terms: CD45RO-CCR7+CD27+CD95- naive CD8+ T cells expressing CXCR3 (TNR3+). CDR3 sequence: CSVGTSGRIGTYEQYF.